Listed here are 27 T cell receptor beta chains from one sample, sequenced in a study of shared clonotypes between healthy human individuals. Repertoires were generated with immunoSEQ multiplex PCR, while TCRdb's copy carries only in-frame clones and drops some. Here the sample spans about 670,000 clones, approximately 75% being singletons. The specimen was memory CD4+ T cells sorted from blood. Indicated subset: CD45RA-negative fraction. All receptors come from a woman aged 25 to 45 in good health.

This clone came up once. CDR3 loop: CASGTRETQYF. CDR3 nucleotides: TGTGCCAGCGGGACAAGAGAGACCCAGTACTTC. The J gene is TRBJ2-5, the V gene TRBV28, with a tentative D call TRBD1 (6 bases). The CDR3 has 11 residues. Deletions cut 8 bases from V and 4 bases from J, with 8 bases between. Germline V CDR1 and CDR2: MDHEN, SYDVKM. The entire variable domain, with the rest obtained from reference TRBV28 and TRBJ2-5, is as follows: DVKVTQSSRYLVKRTGEKVFLECVQDMDHENMFWYRQDPGLGLRLIYFSYDVKMKEKGDIPEGYSVSREKKERFSLILESASTNQTSMYLCASGTRETQYFGPGTRLLVL.

This sequence joins TRBV28 and TRBJ2-5; D may be TRBD1 or TRBD2 (6 bases each). The CDR3 has 14 residues. V was trimmed by 6 bases and J by 6 bases, leaving 17 bases between them. Per germline, CDR1 MDHEN and CDR2 SYDVKM. The CDR3 DNA sequence: TGTGCCAGCAGCTTAGGGGGGATAGTAAAGACCCAGTACTTC. Its translation: CASSLGGIVKTQYF.

The chain recombines TRBV11-2 with TRBJ2-7, with 8 bases aligning to TRBD1. J was trimmed by 3 bases and V by 2 bases; bases with no gene match: 6. Germline CDR1 reads SGHAT; CDR2 reads FQNNGV. CDR3 size: 15 residues. CDR3 loop: CASSLQQGVVYEQYF. CDR3 sequence (DNA): TGTGCCAGCAGCTTACAACAGGGGGTAGTCTACGAGCAGTACTTC.

This chain uses TRBV13 with TRBJ2-1; 9 bases match TRBD1. Germline CDR1 PRHDT, CDR2 FYEKMQ (reference sequence). With 5 bases clipped from V and 4 bases from J, the junction kept 6 bases outside the gene matches. The CDR3 runs 15 residues. The CDR3 region has the DNA TGTGCCAGCAGCATACGGACAGGGGAGTACAATGAGCAGTTCTTC. Translated, it gives CASSIRTGEYNEQFF.

This clone has just a few counts. J is TRBJ1-5 and V is TRBV19; 7 bases line up with TRBD1. The CDR3 contains 15 residues. In germline, CDR1 is LNHDA, CDR2 SQIVND (reference sequence). V lost 5 bases, J lost 6 bases, and 10 bases stayed unmatched. CDR3 region: CASSATGARGQPQHF. CDR3 nucleotide sequence: TGTGCCAGTAGTGCCACAGGGGCGCGGGGTCAGCCCCAGCATTTT.

The chain's CDR3 is CASSQDWTNEQYF. Here the CDR3 DNA reads TGTGCCAGCAGCCAAGACTGGACGAACGAGCAGTACTTC. The V gene is TRBV14, the J gene TRBJ2-7; no clear D. The germline gives CDR1 SGHDN, CDR2 FVKESK. V lost 0 bases, J lost 5 bases, and 8 bases lay in between. The CDR3 covers 13 residues.

V gene TRBV5-1 combines with J gene TRBJ2-2; perhaps TRBD2 as D (6 bases). The CDR3 totals 15 residues. Germline values: CDR1 SGHRS, CDR2 YFSETQ. Trimming took off 5 bases at V and 12 bases at J, with 23 bases between the two ends. DNA for the CDR3: TGCGCCAGCAGGTCGGACTACCGGGACGCGGGAAAGCTGTTTTTT. It encodes CASRSDYRDAGKLFF.

The V gene is TRBV11-2, the J gene TRBJ2-5, with 8 bases identical to TRBD2. This CDR3 has 14 residues. V gave up 5 bases and J gave up 5 bases; unmatched junction bases: 7. CDR1 is SGHAT, CDR2 FQNNGV, per germline. The CDR3 DNA reads TGTGCCAGCAGCCCCGGGAGGGTTTCGGAGACCCAGTACTTC. Translation gives CASSPGRVSETQYF.

The chain recombines TRBV7-9 with TRBJ1-6; possibly TRBD1 for D (6 bases). Trimming shortened V by 5 bases and J by 7 bases, and 18 bases separated the two germline ends. This CDR3 region has 16 residues. CDR1 is SEHNR, CDR2 FQNEAQ, per germline (reference sequence). The CDR3 region is CASSPNTGAQNSPLHF. The CDR3 nucleotides are TGTGCCAGCAGCCCCAACACGGGGGCGCAGAATTCACCCCTCCACTTT. Together with reference TRBV7-9 and TRBJ1-6, the CDR3 gives the full variable domain: DTGVSQNPRHKITKRGQNVTFRCDPISEHNRLYWYRQTLGQGPEFLTYFQNEAQLEKSRLLSDRFSAERPKGSFSTLEIQRTEQGDSAMYLCASSPNTGAQNSPLHFGNGTRLTVT.

V usage is TRBV27 and J usage is TRBJ2-2; D call uncertain. The CDR3 has 16 residues. Trimming pared 6 bases from V and 1 base from J, leaving 15 bases between. The germline V gene encodes CDR1 MNHEY and CDR2 SMNVEV (reference sequence). CDR3 protein: CASSRYFQMNTGELFF. In DNA form, the CDR3 reads TGTGCCAGCAGCCGATACTTCCAAATGAACACCGGGGAGCTGTTTTTT.

The table lists this clone with a few counts. This sequence joins TRBV10-1 and TRBJ2-7; 12 nucleotides match TRBD1. Trimming took 3 bases from V and 6 from J; bases not matched to a gene: 6. The germline V gene has CDR1 WNHNN and CDR2 SYGVQD (reference sequence). The length of the CDR3 is 15 residues. As DNA, the CDR3 is TGCGCCAGCAGTGATGCCGGGACAGGGGGCTTCGAGCAGTACTTC. Its protein product is CASSDAGTGGFEQYF.

The gene calls are TRBV7-2 and TRBJ2-5; 12 bases are a match to TRBD2. From germline, CDR1 is SGHTA and CDR2 FQGNSA. This CDR3 spans 18 amino acids. J lost 5 bases, V lost 0 bases, and 10 bases had no gene match. The CDR3 bases are TGTGCCAGCAGCTTAGCGCTAGGACTAGCGGGACGAGGGGAGACCCAGTACTTC. Translated, it gives CASSLALGLAGRGETQYF.

This clone occurred once. The rearrangement links TRBV27 to TRBJ2-7; 10 bases line up with TRBD2. Germline V gives CDR1 MNHEY, CDR2 SMNVEV (reference sequence). The V gene end was trimmed by 6 bases and the J gene end by 4 bases; junction bases not matched to a gene: 12. This CDR3 comprises 16 residues. DNA of the CDR3: TGTGCCAGCAGCCCCGCAAGCGGGAGGGCCTCATACGAGCAGTACTTC. As protein: CASSPASGRASYEQYF.

This CDR3 is CASSPELAGAGTQYF. CDR3 bases: TGTGCCAGCAGCCCCGAACTAGCGGGAGCTGGGACCCAGTACTTC. V usage is TRBV9 and J usage is TRBJ2-5, with 11 bases matching TRBD2. CDR1 is SGDLS and CDR2 is YYNGEE in the germline V gene. This CDR3 region has 15 residues. J lost 7 bases, V lost 4 bases, and 9 bases had no gene match. The full variable domain, completed using reference TRBV9 and TRBJ2-5, is DSGVTQTPKHLITATGQRVTLRCSPRSGDLSVYWYQQSLDQGLQFLIQYYNGEERAKGNILERFSAQQFPDLHSELNLSSLELGDSALYFCASSPELAGAGTQYFGPGTRLLVL.

On this clone: Other DNA sequences in the sample encode the same CDR3. Here the CDR3 reads CASSPQRDSYEQYF. The CDR3 DNA is TGTGCCAGCAGCCCACAAAGGGACAGCTACGAGCAGTACTTC. The chain links TRBV7-8 to TRBJ2-7, with 7 bases lining up with TRBD1. CDR1 and CDR2 from the germline V gene are SGHVS and FQNEAQ. With 5 bases clipped from V and 3 bases from J, the junction kept 7 bases outside the gene matches. The CDR3 sequence is 14 residues long.

This chain joins TRBV6-1 and TRBJ2-7, with 9 bases lining up with TRBD2. The CDR3 totals 15 residues. CDR1 is MNHNS, CDR2 SASEGT, per germline. V lost 1 base and J lost 3; bases outside the gene matches: 4. The CDR3 nucleotides read TGTGCCAGCAGTGAAGACCTAGCGGGAAACTACGAGCAGTACTTC. Protein sequence: CASSEDLAGNYEQYF.

This chain links TRBV11-3 with TRBJ2-3, with D possibly being TRBD2 (5 bases). V was clipped by 2 bases and J by 0 bases, with 21 bases between them. The CDR3 runs to 19 residues. Germline loops: CDR1 SGHNT, CDR2 YENEEA. CDR3 bases: TGTGCCAGCAGCTTACCCCGCAATCCCGGGATCTCTAGCACAGATACGCAGTATTTT. Amino acids: CASSLPRNPGISSTDTQYF.

The chain uses TRBV6-1 and TRBJ1-2; maybe TRBD1 (6 bases). The germline V gene encodes CDR1 MNHNS and CDR2 SASEGT. CDR3 length equals 12 residues. V was shortened by 10 bases and J by 6 bases, with 15 bases between the two germline ends. The CDR3 nucleotides read TGTGCCACCAAAAGGGGGGGCAATGGCTACACCTTC. This translates into CATKRGGNGYTF.

This clone was detected many times. The CDR3 DNA follows: TGTGCCTGGAGTGTGGGACTAGCGGGAAAAAATGAGCAGTTCTTC. Translating gives CAWSVGLAGKNEQFF. The chain combines TRBV30 with TRBJ2-1, with 13 bases lining up with TRBD2. J lost 7 bases, V lost 0 bases, and 3 bases had no gene match. The germline CDR1 and CDR2 sequences are GTSNPN and SVGIG (reference sequence). The CDR3 has 15 residues.

CDR3 protein: CASSPASGMYGYTF. CDR3 in DNA: TGTGCCAGCTCGCCCGCCTCGGGGATGTATGGCTACACCTTC. The V and J genes are TRBV18 and TRBJ1-2; D gene uncertain. Trimming took off 6 bases at V and 5 bases at J, with 16 bases between the two ends. Germline V gives CDR1 KGHSH, CDR2 LQKENI. This CDR3 comprises 14 residues.

The chain is built from TRBV19 and TRBJ2-6; D is perhaps TRBD1 (5 bases). V was clipped by 5 bases and J by 2 bases, with 10 bases between them. Germline V gives CDR1 LNHDA, CDR2 SQIVND (reference sequence). CDR3 size: 15 residues. CDR3 in DNA: TGTGCCAGTAGTCCCCAGGGCACTGGGGCCAACGTCCTGACTTTC. Protein product: CASSPQGTGANVLTF.

The chain joins TRBV7-9 to TRBJ2-1; TRBD2 matches at 8 bases. The V and J ends lost 0 bases and 6 bases, in that order; junction bases with no gene match: 1. Germline V gene lookup returns CDR1 SEHNR and CDR2 FQNEAQ (reference sequence). CDR3 length: 14 residues. The DNA for the CDR3 is TGTGCCAGCAGCTTAGCAGCGGGAGCCAATGAGCAGTTCTTC. It translates to CASSLAAGANEQFF. The whole variable domain, remainder taken from reference TRBV7-9 and TRBJ2-1, is DTGVSQNPRHKITKRGQNVTFRCDPISEHNRLYWYRQTLGQGPEFLTYFQNEAQLEKSRLLSDRFSAERPKGSFSTLEIQRTEQGDSAMYLCASSLAAGANEQFFGPGTRLTVL.

V is TRBV7-8 and J is TRBJ2-1; 15 positions agree with TRBD2. The CDR3 totals 16 residues. V dropped 0 bases and J dropped 15; count of bases not matched to a gene: 9. The germline gives CDR1 SGHVS, CDR2 FQNEAQ. CDR3 protein: CASSLAWTSGRASAFF. DNA of the CDR3: TGTGCCAGCAGCTTAGCGTGGACTAGCGGGAGGGCAAGTGCGTTCTTC.

CDR3 protein: CASSLVMIAGGQHEQYF. In nucleotides, the CDR3 is TGTGCCAGCAGCCTGGTTATGATAGCGGGAGGGCAACACGAGCAGTACTTC. This chain joins TRBV5-8 and TRBJ2-7, with 11 bases identical to TRBD2. Germline V CDR1 and CDR2: SGHTS, YDEGEE. The CDR3 sequence is 17 residues long. Trimming took 4 bases from V and 5 from J; bases not matched to a gene: 14.

V gene TRBV29-1 combines with J gene TRBJ2-6, with D hard to call. The CDR3 sequence is 14 residues long. With 4 bases removed from V and 0 bases from J, the gap between germline ends came to 7 bases. CDR1 and CDR2 (germline): SQVTM, ANQGSEA. The CDR3 region is CSVGTDSGANVLTF. CDR3 nucleotide sequence: TGCAGCGTTGGGACCGACTCTGGGGCCAACGTCCTGACTTTC.

The rearrangement links TRBV15 to TRBJ2-7; 11 bases fit TRBD2. This CDR3 is 19 amino acids long. Germline CDR1 reads LNHNV; CDR2 reads YYDKDF (reference sequence). V was pared by 1 base and J by 3 bases, with 14 bases of the junction left unmatched. CDR3 protein: CATSRVAGTSGTRRYEQYF. The CDR3 coding sequence is TGTGCCACCAGCAGAGTGGCGGGGACTAGCGGTACGCGTCGCTACGAGCAGTACTTC.

This clone was observed a handful of times. This sample also contains other DNA sequences that code for the same CDR3. The rearrangement joins TRBV19 to TRBJ2-6; no definite D call. V was trimmed by 8 bases and J by 1 base, leaving 9 bases between them. The CDR3 sequence is 14 residues long. CDR1 is LNHDA, CDR2 SQIVND, per germline (reference sequence). CDR3 DNA sequence: TGTGCCAGTTCCCCTGGGTCTGGGGCCAACGTCCTGACTTTC. It translates to CASSPGSGANVLTF.